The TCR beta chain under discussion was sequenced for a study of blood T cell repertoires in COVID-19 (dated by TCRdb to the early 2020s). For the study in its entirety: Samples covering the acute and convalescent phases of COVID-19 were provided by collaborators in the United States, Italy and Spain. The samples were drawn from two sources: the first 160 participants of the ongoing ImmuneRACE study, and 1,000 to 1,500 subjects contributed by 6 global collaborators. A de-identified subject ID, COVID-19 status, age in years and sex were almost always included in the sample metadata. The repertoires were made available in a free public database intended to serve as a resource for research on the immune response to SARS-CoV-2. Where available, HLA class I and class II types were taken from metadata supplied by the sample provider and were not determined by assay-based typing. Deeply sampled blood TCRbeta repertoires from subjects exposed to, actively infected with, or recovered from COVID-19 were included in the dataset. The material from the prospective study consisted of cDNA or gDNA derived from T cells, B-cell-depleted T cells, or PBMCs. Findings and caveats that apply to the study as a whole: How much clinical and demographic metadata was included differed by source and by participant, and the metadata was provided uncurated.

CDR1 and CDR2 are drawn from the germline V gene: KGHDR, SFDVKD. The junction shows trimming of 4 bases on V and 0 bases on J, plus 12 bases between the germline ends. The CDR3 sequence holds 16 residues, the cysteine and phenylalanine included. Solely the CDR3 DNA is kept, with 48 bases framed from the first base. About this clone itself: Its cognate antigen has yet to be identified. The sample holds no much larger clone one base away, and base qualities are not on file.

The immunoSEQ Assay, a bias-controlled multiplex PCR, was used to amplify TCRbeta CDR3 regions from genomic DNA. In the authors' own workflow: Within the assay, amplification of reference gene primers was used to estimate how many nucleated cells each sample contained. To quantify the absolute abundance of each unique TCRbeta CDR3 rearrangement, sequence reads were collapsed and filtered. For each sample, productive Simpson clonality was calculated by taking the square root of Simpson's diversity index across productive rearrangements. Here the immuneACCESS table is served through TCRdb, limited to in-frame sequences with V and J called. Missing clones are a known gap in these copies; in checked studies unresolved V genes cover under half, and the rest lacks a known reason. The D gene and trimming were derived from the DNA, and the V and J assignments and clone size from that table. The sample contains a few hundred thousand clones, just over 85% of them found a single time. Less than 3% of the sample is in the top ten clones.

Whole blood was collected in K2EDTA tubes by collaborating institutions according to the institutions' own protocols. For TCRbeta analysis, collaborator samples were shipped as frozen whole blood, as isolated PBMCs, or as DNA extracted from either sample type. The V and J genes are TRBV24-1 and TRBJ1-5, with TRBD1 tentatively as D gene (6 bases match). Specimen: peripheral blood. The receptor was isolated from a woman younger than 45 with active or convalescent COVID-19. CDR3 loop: CATSDPRGGSNQPQHF. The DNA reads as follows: TGTGCCACCAGTGACCCGAGAGGGGGTAGCAATCAGCCCCAGCATTTT.